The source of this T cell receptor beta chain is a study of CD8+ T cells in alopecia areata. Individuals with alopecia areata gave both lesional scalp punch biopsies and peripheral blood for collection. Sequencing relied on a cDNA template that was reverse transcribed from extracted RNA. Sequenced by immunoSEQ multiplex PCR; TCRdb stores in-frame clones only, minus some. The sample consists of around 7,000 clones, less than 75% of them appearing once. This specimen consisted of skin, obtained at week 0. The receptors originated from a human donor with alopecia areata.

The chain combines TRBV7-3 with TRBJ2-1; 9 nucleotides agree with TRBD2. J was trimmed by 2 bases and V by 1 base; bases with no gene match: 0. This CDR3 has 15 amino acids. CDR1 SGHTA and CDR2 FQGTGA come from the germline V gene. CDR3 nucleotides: TGTGCCAGCAGCTTAAGCGGGGGGGCCTACAATGAGCAGTTCTTC. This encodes CASSLSGGAYNEQFF.